This TCR beta chain was documented in a study of blood T cell repertoires in COVID-19. Trimming removed 5 bases at V and 5 bases at J, with 4 bases between. The germline CDR1 and CDR2 sequences are MDHEN and SYDVKM. The CDR3 is 11 amino acids. Data came from immunoSEQ multiplex PCR; TCRdb stores just in-frame clones and leaves some out. The data contain about 160,000 clones, more than 70% of them singletons. The TCR sequence derives from a woman in her forties or fifties in a cohort exposed to, infected with or recovered from COVID-19 (not recorded which). The chain carries TRBV28 and TRBJ2-1; D remains unclear. Sequences were obtained from PBMCs or T cells enriched from blood (not recorded which). The CDR3, as DNA: TGTGCCAGCAGTACTCACAATGAGCAGTTCTTC. This sequence encodes CASSTHNEQFF. Drawing the rest from reference TRBV28 and TRBJ2-1, the complete variable domain is DVKVTQSSRYLVKRTGEKVFLECVQDMDHENMFWYRQDPGLGLRLIYFSYDVKMKEKGDIPEGYSVSREKKERFSLILESASTNQTSMYLCASSTHNEQFFGPGTRLTVL.